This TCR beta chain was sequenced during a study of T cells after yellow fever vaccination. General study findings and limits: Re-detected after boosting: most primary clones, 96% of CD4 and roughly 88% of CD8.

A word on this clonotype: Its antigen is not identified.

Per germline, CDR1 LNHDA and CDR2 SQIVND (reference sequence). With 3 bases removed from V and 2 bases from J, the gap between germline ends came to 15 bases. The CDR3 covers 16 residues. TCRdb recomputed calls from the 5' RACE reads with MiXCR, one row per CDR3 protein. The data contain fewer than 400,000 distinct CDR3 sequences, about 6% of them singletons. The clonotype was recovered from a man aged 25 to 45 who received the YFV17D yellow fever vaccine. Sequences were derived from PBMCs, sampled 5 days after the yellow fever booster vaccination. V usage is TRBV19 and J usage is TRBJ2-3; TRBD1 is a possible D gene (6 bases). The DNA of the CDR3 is TGTGCCAGTAGTATTAGAGGGGGTCCTGTCACAGATACGCAGTATTTT. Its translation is CASSIRGGPVTDTQYF.